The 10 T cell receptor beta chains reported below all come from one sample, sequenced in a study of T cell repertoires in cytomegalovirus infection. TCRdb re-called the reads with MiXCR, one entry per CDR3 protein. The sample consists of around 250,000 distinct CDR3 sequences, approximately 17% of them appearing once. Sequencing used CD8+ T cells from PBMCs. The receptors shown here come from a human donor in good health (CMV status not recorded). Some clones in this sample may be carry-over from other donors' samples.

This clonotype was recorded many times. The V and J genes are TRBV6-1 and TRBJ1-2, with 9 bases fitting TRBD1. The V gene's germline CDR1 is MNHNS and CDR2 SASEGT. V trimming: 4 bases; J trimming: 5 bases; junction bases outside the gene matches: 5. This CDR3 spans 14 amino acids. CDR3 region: CASSGTGEEYGYTF. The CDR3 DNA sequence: TGTGCCAGCAGTGGGACAGGGGAAGAGTATGGCTACACCTTC.

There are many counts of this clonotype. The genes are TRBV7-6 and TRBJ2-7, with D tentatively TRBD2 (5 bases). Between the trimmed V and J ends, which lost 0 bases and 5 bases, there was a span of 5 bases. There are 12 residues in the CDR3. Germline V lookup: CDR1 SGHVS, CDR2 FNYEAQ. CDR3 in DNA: TGTGCCAGCAGCTTAGCGGGAGACGAGCAGTACTTC. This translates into CASSLAGDEQYF.

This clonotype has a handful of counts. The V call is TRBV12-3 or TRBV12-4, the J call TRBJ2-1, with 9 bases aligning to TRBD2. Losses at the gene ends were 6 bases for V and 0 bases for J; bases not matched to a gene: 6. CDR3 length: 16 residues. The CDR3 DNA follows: TGTGCCAGCAGCCCTAGCGGGGTAAGCTCCTACAATGAGCAGTTCTTC. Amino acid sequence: CASSPSGVSSYNEQFF.

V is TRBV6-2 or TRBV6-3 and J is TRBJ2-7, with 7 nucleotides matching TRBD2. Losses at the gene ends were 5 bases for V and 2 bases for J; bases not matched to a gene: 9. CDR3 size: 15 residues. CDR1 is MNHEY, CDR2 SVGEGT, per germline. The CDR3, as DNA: TGTGCCAGCAGTAGCCCCCGGGACTATACCTACGAGCAGTACTTC. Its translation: CASSSPRDYTYEQYF.

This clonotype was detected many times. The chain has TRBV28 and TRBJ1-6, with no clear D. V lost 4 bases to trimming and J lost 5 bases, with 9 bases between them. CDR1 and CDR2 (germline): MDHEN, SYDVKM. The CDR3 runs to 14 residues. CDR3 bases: TGTGCCAGCAGTTATGAGATCAATAATTCACCCCTCCACTTT. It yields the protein CASSYEINNSPLHF.

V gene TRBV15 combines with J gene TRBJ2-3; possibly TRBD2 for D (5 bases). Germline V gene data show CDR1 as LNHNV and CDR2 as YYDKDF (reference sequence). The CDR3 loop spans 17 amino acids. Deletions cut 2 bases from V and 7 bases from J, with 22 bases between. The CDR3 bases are TGTGCCACCAGCAGACCCCGGGGAGAGACGCGTACCAATACGCAGTATTTT. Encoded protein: CATSRPRGETRTNTQYF.

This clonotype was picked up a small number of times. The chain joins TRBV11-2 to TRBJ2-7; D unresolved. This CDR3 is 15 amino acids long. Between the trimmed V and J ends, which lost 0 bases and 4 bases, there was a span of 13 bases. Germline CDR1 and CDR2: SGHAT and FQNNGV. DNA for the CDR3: TGTGCCAGCAGCTTAGATCGCGGCAGACCTTACGAGCAGTACTTC. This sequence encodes CASSLDRGRPYEQYF.

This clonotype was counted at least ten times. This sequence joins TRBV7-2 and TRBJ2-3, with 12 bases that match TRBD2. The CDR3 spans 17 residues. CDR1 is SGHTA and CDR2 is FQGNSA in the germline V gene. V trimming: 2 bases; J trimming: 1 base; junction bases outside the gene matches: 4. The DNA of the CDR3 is TGTGCCAGCAGCTTACCGAGGACTAGCGGGGGCACAGATACGCAGTATTTT. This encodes CASSLPRTSGGTDTQYF.

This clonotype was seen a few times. CDR3 amino acids: CASSMGSNEQFF. The CDR3 DNA reads as TGTGCCAGTAGTATGGGAAGCAATGAGCAGTTCTTC. The chain recombines TRBV19 with TRBJ2-1; D call uncertain. This CDR3 spans 12 amino acids. The germline V gene has CDR1 LNHDA and CDR2 SQIVND (reference sequence). The V and J ends lost 3 bases and 6 bases respectively, with 6 bases between them.

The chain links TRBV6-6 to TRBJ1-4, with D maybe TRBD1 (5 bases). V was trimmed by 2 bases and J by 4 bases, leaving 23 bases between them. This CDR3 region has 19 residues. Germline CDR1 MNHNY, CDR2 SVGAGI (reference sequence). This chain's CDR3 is CASSYPTGGTRGFNEKLFF. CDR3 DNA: TGTGCCAGCAGTTACCCCACCGGGGGGACCCGGGGATTTAATGAAAAACTGTTTTTT.